The sequence of this TCR beta chain was determined in a study of control samples from healthy donors and cancer patients. Profiled with immunoSEQ multiplex PCR; TCRdb holds only in-frame clones, not every one. This sample has roughly 88,000 clones, with around 85% found just once. The CDR3 has 14 residues. The ends were cut back, 8 bases at V and 6 bases at J, with 17 bases in the middle. In germline, CDR1 is MGHDK, CDR2 SYGVNS. This clone was seen only a few times. The rearrangement uses TRBV25-1 and TRBJ2-4, with D maybe TRBD1 (6 bases). This clonotype was sampled from a man under 40 in good health. The material sequenced was blood. The DNA of the CDR3 is TGTGCCAGCTCCGATCAGGGGTCCCGAAACATTCAGTACTTC. It specifies CASSDQGSRNIQYF.